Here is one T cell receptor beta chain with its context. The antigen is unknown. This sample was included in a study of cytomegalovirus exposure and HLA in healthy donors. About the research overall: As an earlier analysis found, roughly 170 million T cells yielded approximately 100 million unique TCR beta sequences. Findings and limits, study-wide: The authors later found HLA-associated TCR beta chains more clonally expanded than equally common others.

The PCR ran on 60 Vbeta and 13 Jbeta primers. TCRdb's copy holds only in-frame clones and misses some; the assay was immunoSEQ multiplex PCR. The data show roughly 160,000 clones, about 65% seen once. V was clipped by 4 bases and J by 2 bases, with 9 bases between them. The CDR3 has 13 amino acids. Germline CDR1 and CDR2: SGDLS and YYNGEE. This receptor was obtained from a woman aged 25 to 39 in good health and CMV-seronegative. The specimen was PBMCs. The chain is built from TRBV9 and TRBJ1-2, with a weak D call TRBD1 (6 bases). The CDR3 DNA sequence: TGTGCCAGCAGCCAGACAGGCAACTATGGCTACACCTTC. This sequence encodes CASSQTGNYGYTF.